This TCR beta chain is drawn from a study of long-term antiretroviral therapy in people with HIV (dated by TCRdb to between 2021 and 2022). About the study as a whole: The earliest samples were collected approximately a decade before the 2015 WHO recommendation for immediate ART, a period when ART was typically delayed until CD4 counts fell. Whether ART initiation and durable HIV suppression were associated with changes in peripheral blood TRB repertoire composition and diversity was tested in a retrospective serial study. From some 30 adults with confirmed HIV infection, the cohort provided 150 to 200 cryopreserved PBMC samples, gathered serially across a mean of around six years (range 1-12). About two fifths of the roughly 30 participants with HIV were female. No cross-contamination during QIAcube processing turned up in test extractions that ran a monoclonal T-cell line alongside 33 polyclonal samples.

Overall study results and their limits: The samples span the years 2004 to 2017, and the ART regimens used at that time may not be as effective as current regimens. Limited PBMC availability meant only the TCR beta chain was sequenced, without alpha chain pairing. No data were available on ART adherence, viral resistance or therapy changes, limiting inferences about post-ART repertoire changes. Narrower CDR3 length ranges were observed in HIV repertoires than in controls, and an antigen-experienced repertoire with only a slight naive shift after ART was suggested by the network structure. Because pre-ART samples had limited cell numbers, profiling was done on unsorted PBMC rather than on sorted CD4+ and CD8+ T cells. The repertoire was dominated across all time points by expanded TRB clones identified before ART initiation, although this dominance was seen to fluctuate and to decrease in many PLHIV after ART. Starting ART was linked to a significant rise in TRB diversity, yet even after long-term ART the diversity remained significantly lower than in transplant donor controls.

Based on the germline V gene, the CDR1 and CDR2 sequences are SGHVS and FNYEAQ. Counted from cysteine to phenylalanine, this CDR3 has 15 amino acids. The read is trimmed to its CDR3 DNA, 45 bases read in frame from base 1. Germline trimming: 5 bases from V, 2 bases from J; junction bases outside gene matches: 7. To be included, a participant needed at least one PBMC sample from before ART initiation plus at least two post-ART samples. Every participant with HIV received treatment in the United States of America. Before DNA extraction, cryopreserved samples of roughly 0.9-11 million PBMC were thawed and then washed. At the time of the earliest PBMC sample, participants with HIV were aged between about 20 and 55 years. PBMC samples from each participant spanned 1-4 timepoints before ART initiation and 2-8 timepoints after ART initiation, with a median of 7 samples. For every participant, serial HIV viral load, CD4+ T-cell count, ART history and demographic data were obtained. A Qiagen kit on a QIAcube was used to extract genomic DNA from unsorted PBMC, with samples processed in batches of 12.

Comments on this clone: The target of this receptor is not known. No base qualities exist here, and no much larger clone lies one base off it.

Sequencing of the TRB variable region was done with the immunoSEQ hsTCRB v3.0 assay at survey level resolution. TRB sequencing targeted a depth of 40,000-50,000 T-cell genomes per sample. An Illumina MiSeq with a v3 150-cycle kit was used to sequence the pooled TRB libraries. The original pipeline was this. Repertoire analysis was run in R within a reproducible Nextflow workflow that covered QC, data transformation and analysis. LymphoSeq2, an R package for AIRR-Seq data exploration, was used to implement custom analyses. Four samples that yielded fewer than 5000 total TRB sequences were excluded, so that about 200 HIV repertoires were analyzed. Of the 188 retained HIV repertoires, over 55 were collected before and roughly 130 after ART initiation. Each repertoire was downsampled to 5000 TRB nucleotide sequences, and summary statistics were averaged across 100 downsampling iterations. TRB sequences were retained for analysis only if CDR3 regions of at least seven amino acids were present. Diversity was measured with a Shannon entropy-derived clonality score and the Gini coefficient. In repertoire networks, the top 5000 CDR3 amino acid sequences were linked whenever an edit distance of one separated two sequences. Antigen specificity groups and MHC restriction were predicted for TRB CDR3 amino acid sequences with GLIPH2. CDR3 amino acid sequences were matched against VDJdb and McPAS-TCR to flag known CMV, EBV, HIV or tissue antigen associations. Pre-ART, post-ART and control groups were compared with Wilcoxon signed-rank tests and Holm-Bonferroni correction. TCRdb obtained this table from immuneACCESS and retained in-frame rearrangements with V and J assigned. These tables miss some clones; where compared with another copy, unresolved V genes account for less than half of the shortfall, and the remainder is unexplained. V, J and clone size reflect that table, while D and trimming were determined from the DNA. Present in this sample are 28,000 or so clones, about 93% of which were seen just once. In total, the top ten clones hold 10% of the sample.

The sequence was collected from a man between 35 and 55 years old with HIV. Sequencing used unsorted PBMCs, obtained 6.2 years after starting antiretroviral therapy. The V and J segments used are TRBV7-6 and TRBJ2-7; 9 of the junction bases match TRBD2. The CDR3 region: CASSKTSGQTYEQYF. The nucleotides read TGTGCCAGCAGCAAAACTAGCGGGCAAACCTACGAGCAGTACTTC.